This TCR beta chain came from a study of T-cell reconstitution after alpha-beta-depleted transplantation in children. Unique molecular identifiers were used in preparing the TCRbeta library. Using its own MiXCR run on the PCR reads, TCRdb lists one record per CDR3 protein. The top ten clones hold under 6% of a sample with 900,000 or so distinct CDR3 sequences, roughly 16% of them seen once. Notes on the study in general: The authors attributed T-cell counts and diversity one year after transplant mostly to newly produced T cells. Several hundred expanded graft clones reportedly supplied alpha-beta T cells about two months after transplant. Surviving thymic progenitors and recipient T cells were the source of high TCRbeta diversity at day 60 in some patients.

This clonotype was seen many times. Its antigen is not identified. V was shortened by 5 bases and J by 4 bases, with 6 bases between the two germline ends. Germline loops: CDR1 LGHDT, CDR2 YNNKEL (reference sequence). The CDR3 spans 11 residues. This material consisted of PBMCs, mostly from graft donor cells, taken 360 days after TCRalphabeta/CD19-depleted stem cell transplant. The chain recombines TRBV3-1 with TRBJ2-7, with D hard to call. The receptor was derived from a male patient between 10 and 17 years old who had a stem cell transplant for acute lymphoblastic leukemia, so the T cells may come from the graft donor. The CDR3 sequence is CASSALYEQYF. The CDR3 nucleotides are TGTGCCAGCAGCGCGTTGTACGAGCAGTACTTC.